The 14 T cell receptor beta chains below were found in one sample sequenced in a study of T cells in Graves' hyperthyroidism and ophthalmopathy. What was amplified from RNA transcripts were TCR beta CDR3 regions. The HTBI primer set was used in a first-round RT-PCR of the TCR CDR3. One entry per CDR3 protein results from TCRdb running MiXCR on the multiplex PCR reads. The sample carries around 600,000 distinct CDR3 sequences, approximately 15% recorded once. The material sequenced was blood. The receptors here all came from a woman aged 45 to 65 with Graves' ophthalmopathy.

The chain recombines TRBV24-1 with TRBJ2-1; D perhaps matches TRBD1 (6 bases). V was shortened by 7 bases and J by 2 bases, with 17 bases between the two germline ends. There are 16 residues in the CDR3. Looked up from germline, CDR1 is KGHDR and CDR2 is SFDVKD. CDR3 loop: CATSPKTGKTYNEQFF. For the CDR3, the DNA is TGTGCCACCAGCCCTAAAACAGGGAAAACCTACAATGAGCAGTTCTTC.

This clonotype was observed many times. This chain connects TRBV7-2 to TRBJ2-1; a weak D match, TRBD2 (6 bases). The CDR3 contains 20 residues. From germline, CDR1 is SGHTA and CDR2 FQGNSA. Trimming removed 0 bases at V and 0 bases at J, with 21 bases between. The CDR3 sequence is CASSLARPRTVAVSYNEQFF. The CDR3, as DNA: TGTGCCAGCAGCTTAGCAAGGCCCCGAACGGTAGCGGTCTCCTACAATGAGCAGTTCTTC.

The chain employs TRBV19 and TRBJ1-2, with a weak D call TRBD1 (6 bases). The CDR3 has 20 residues. V shed 3 bases and J shed 7 bases, with 33 bases lying between them. Germline CDR1 is LNHDA and CDR2 is SQIVND (reference sequence). For the CDR3, the DNA is TGTGCCAGTAGTATTTGGTCCCCTCAAAACAGGGAAGGGGGAGGAGGTGGCTACACCTTC. Protein: CASSIWSPQNREGGGGGYTF.

This clonotype was seen ten or more times. V gene TRBV12-3 or TRBV12-4 combines with J gene TRBJ1-1, with TRBD1 matching 7 bases. This CDR3 is built from 15 residues. With V trimmed by 5 bases and J by 0 bases, 6 bases remained unmatched. CDR3 sequence (DNA): TGTGCCAGCAGTCCGGGACAGCTCATGAACACTGAAGCTTTCTTT. Amino acid sequence: CASSPGQLMNTEAFF.

This chain joins TRBV7-2 and TRBJ1-4, with 7 bases identical to TRBD1. This CDR3 has 16 amino acids. Looked up from germline, CDR1 is SGHTA and CDR2 is FQGNSA. V was clipped by 5 bases and J by 0 bases; unmatched bases: 6. The CDR3 nucleotides read TGTGCCAGCAGCGTGGGACAGCCTGCAACTAATGAAAAACTGTTTTTT. The encoded protein is CASSVGQPATNEKLFF.

This clonotype came up many times. The gene calls are TRBV5-8 and TRBJ2-5; D could derive from TRBD1 or TRBD2 (5 bases each). Per the germline V gene, CDR1 is SGHTS and CDR2 is YDEGEE. V shed 0 bases and J shed 5 bases, with 14 bases lying between them. The CDR3 has 15 amino acids. The CDR3 loop reads CASSLAGDLGETQYF. For the CDR3, the DNA is TGTGCCAGCAGCTTGGCCGGGGACCTAGGGGAGACCCAGTACTTC.

The CDR3 sequence: CATSSSGYNNEQFF. The CDR3 coding sequence is TGTGCCACCAGCAGTAGCGGGTACAACAATGAGCAGTTCTTC. The rearrangement links TRBV15 to TRBJ2-1; 7 bases match TRBD2. Germline V lookup: CDR1 LNHNV, CDR2 YYDKDF (reference sequence). There are 14 residues in the CDR3. J lost 5 bases, V lost 3 bases, and 4 bases had no gene match.

Ten or more counts support this clonotype. The chain couples TRBV18 to TRBJ1-2; D gene uncertain. Between the trimmed V and J ends, which lost 2 bases and 6 bases, there was a span of 19 bases. CDR3 length: 16 amino acids. CDR1 and CDR2 from the germline V gene are KGHSH and LQKENI. The CDR3 nucleotides read TGTGCCAGCTCACCAAGCCCCAGCCCATCACCCCATGGCTACACCTTC. Its protein is CASSPSPSPSPHGYTF. The variable domain in full, completed from reference TRBV18 and TRBJ1-2, reads NAGVMQNPRHLVRRRGQEARLRCSPMKGHSHVYWYRQLPEEGLKFMVYLQKENIIDESGMPKERFSAEFPKEGPSILRIQQVVRGDSAAYFCASSPSPSPSPHGYTFGSGTRLTVV.

This clonotype was counted a few times. J is TRBJ2-7 and V is TRBV28, with TRBD2 matching 12 bases. The CDR3 has 17 residues. The trim removed 3 bases at V and 4 bases at J, leaving 10 bases unmatched. The germline CDR1 and CDR2 sequences are MDHEN and SYDVKM. This CDR3 reads CASSFSNPGLAGYEQYF. CDR3 sequence (DNA): TGTGCCAGCAGTTTTTCCAACCCGGGACTAGCGGGTTACGAGCAGTACTTC.

A single count supports this clonotype. Written as DNA, the CDR3 is TGTGCCAGCAGCCGAACTCGCGGGGGGGAGAGCTCCTACAATGAGCAGTTCTTC. Translation: CASSRTRGGESSYNEQFF. The V gene is TRBV5-5, the J gene TRBJ2-1; 9 nucleotides align to TRBD2. This CDR3 is 18 amino acids long. V dropped 4 bases and J dropped 0; count of bases not matched to a gene: 11. The germline V gene encodes CDR1 SGHKS and CDR2 YYEKEE (reference sequence).

This clonotype has a count of ten or more. V is TRBV20-1 and J is TRBJ1-1; D is possibly TRBD1 (5 bases). CDR3 length equals 14 residues. V lost 1 base and J lost 0, with 9 bases in between. Germline CDR1 reads DFQATT; CDR2 reads SNEGSKA (reference sequence). For the CDR3, the DNA is TGCAGTGCTAGAGTAGGGGCCATGAACACTGAAGCTTTCTTT. Translated, it gives CSARVGAMNTEAFF.

This clonotype came up many times. The rearrangement joins TRBV24-1 to TRBJ2-3, with D possibly matching TRBD1 (7 bases). The CDR3 covers 17 residues. Trimming removed 7 bases from V and 6 bases from J, with 25 bases in between. Germline CDR1 reads KGHDR; CDR2 reads SFDVKD. CDR3 sequence reads: CATSRGGQSLRGDTQYF. In DNA form, the CDR3 reads TGTGCCACCAGCCGAGGGGGACAGAGCCTTCGGGGGGATACGCAGTATTTT.

The chain links TRBV3-1 to TRBJ1-3; D is unresolved. Germline V gene lookup returns CDR1 LGHDT and CDR2 YNNKEL (reference sequence). This CDR3 spans 15 amino acids. Trimming stripped 0 bases from V and 4 bases from J, with 10 bases between. The CDR3 DNA follows: TGTGCCAGCAGCCAAGATCCATTACCCGGAAACACCATATATTTT. Protein: CASSQDPLPGNTIYF.

Ten or more counts support this clonotype. For the CDR3, the DNA is TGTGCCAGCAGCTTAGCCCTGCCGGGACGGGGAGGAGAGACCCAGTACTTC. It codes for CASSLALPGRGGETQYF. The chain has TRBV11-3 and TRBJ2-5; possibly TRBD2 for D (6 bases). CDR1 is SGHNT and CDR2 is YENEEA in the germline V gene. V gave up 1 base and J gave up 4 bases, with 19 bases separating them. This CDR3 has 17 amino acids. Full variable domain (rest looked up from reference TRBV11-3 and TRBJ2-5): EAGVVQSPRYKIIEKKQPVAFWCNPISGHNTLYWYLQNLGQGPELLIRYENEEAVDDSQLPKDRFSAERLKGVDSTLKIQPAELGDSAVYLCASSLALPGRGGETQYFGPGTRLLVL.